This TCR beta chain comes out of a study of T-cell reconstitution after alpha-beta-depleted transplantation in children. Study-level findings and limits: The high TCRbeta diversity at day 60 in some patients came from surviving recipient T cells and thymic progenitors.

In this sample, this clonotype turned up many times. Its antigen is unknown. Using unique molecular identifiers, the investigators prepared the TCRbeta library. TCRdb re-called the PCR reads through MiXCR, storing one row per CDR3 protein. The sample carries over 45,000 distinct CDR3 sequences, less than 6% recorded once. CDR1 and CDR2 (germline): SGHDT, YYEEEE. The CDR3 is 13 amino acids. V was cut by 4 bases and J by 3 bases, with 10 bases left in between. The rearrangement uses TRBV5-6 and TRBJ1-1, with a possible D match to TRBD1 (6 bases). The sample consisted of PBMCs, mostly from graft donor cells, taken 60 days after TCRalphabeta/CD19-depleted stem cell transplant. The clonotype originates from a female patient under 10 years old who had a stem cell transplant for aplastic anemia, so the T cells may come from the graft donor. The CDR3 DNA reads TGTGCCAGCAGCGGGGGACAAGACACTGAAGCTTTCTTT. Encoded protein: CASSGGQDTEAFF.